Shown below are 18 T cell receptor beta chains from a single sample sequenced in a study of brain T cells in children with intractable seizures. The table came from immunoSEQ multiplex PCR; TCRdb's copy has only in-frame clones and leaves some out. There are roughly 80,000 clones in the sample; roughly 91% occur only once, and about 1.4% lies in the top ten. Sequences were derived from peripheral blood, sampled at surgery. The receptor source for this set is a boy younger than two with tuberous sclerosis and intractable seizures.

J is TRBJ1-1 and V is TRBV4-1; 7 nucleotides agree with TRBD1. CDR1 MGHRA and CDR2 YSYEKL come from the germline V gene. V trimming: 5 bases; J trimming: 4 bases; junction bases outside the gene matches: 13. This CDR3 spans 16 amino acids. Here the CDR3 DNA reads TGCGCCAGCAGCGTTAAACCCTCGACAGGGATCACTGAAGCTTTCTTT. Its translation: CASSVKPSTGITEAFF.

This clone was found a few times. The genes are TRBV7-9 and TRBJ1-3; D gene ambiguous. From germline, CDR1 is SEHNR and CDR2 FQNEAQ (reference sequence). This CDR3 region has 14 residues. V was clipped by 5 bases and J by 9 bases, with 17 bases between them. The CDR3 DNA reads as TGTGCCAGCAGCCACCAGAATAAGGAGGGCACCATATATTTT. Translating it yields CASSHQNKEGTIYF.

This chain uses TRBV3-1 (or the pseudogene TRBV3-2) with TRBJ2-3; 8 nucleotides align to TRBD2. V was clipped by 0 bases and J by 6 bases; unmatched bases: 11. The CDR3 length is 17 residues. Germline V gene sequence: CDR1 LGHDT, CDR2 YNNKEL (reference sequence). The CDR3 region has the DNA TGTGCCAGCAGCCAAGATCCCGTCGGGGGGGCGGAGGATACGCAGTATTTT. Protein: CASSQDPVGGAEDTQYF.

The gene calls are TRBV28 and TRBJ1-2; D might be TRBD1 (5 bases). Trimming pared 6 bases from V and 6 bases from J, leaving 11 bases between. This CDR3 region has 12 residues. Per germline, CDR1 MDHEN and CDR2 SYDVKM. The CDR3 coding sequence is TGTGCCAGCAGACCTTCGGGACATGGCTACACCTTC. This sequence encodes CASRPSGHGYTF.

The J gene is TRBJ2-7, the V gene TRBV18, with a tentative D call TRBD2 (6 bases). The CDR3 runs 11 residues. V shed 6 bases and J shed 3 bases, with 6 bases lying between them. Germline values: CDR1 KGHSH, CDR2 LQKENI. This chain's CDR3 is CASSRDYEQYF. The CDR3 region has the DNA TGTGCCAGCTCGCGGGACTACGAGCAGTACTTC.

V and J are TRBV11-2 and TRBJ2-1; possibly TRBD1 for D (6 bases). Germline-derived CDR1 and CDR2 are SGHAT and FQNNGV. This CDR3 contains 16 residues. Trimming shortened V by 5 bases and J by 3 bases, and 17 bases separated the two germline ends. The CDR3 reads CASSQGWATYYNEQFF. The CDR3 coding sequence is TGTGCCAGCAGCCAGGGGTGGGCCACCTACTACAATGAGCAGTTCTTC.

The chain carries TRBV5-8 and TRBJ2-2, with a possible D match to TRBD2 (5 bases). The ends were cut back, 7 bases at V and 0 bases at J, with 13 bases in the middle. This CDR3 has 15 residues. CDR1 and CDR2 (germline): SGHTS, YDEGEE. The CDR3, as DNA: TGTGCCAGCGGAGGTGGCCAGACGAACACCGGGGAGCTGTTTTTT. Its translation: CASGGGQTNTGELFF.

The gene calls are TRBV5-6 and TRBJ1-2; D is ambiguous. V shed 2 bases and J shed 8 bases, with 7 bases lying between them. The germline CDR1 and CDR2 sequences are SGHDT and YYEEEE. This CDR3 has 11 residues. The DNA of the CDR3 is TGTGCCAGCAGCTTAAGGAAAGGCTACACCTTC. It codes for CASSLRKGYTF.

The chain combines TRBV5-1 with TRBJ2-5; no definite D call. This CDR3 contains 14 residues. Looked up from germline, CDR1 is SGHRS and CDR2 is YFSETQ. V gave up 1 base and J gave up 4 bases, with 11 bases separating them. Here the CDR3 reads CASSLRTVLETQYF. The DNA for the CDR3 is TGCGCCAGCAGCTTGAGAACGGTCTTAGAGACCCAGTACTTC.

The DNA of the CDR3 is TGTGCCACCAGTGTAGGTGGATTCTATGGCTACACCTTC. It encodes CATSVGGFYGYTF. The chain has TRBV24-1 and TRBJ1-2, with unresolved D. This CDR3 is built from 13 residues. The ends were cut back, 5 bases at V and 4 bases at J, with 10 bases in the middle. The germline V gene has CDR1 KGHDR and CDR2 SFDVKD.

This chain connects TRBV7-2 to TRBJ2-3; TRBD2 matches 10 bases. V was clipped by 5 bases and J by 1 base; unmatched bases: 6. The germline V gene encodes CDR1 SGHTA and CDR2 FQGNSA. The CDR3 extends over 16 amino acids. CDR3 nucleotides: TGTGCCAGCAGCCCCTTAGCGGGGGGAGGCACAGATACGCAGTATTTT. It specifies CASSPLAGGGTDTQYF.

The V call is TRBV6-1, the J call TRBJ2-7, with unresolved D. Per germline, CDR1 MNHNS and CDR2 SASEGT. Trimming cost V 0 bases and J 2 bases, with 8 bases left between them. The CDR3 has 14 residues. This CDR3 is CASSEAHRTYEQYF. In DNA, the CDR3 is TGTGCCAGCAGTGAAGCACACAGAACCTACGAGCAGTACTTC.

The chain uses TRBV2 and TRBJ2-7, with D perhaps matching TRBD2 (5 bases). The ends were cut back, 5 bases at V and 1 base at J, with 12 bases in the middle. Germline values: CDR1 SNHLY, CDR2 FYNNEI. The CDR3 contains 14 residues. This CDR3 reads CASSKEDWSYEQYF. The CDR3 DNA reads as TGTGCCAGCAGTAAAGAGGACTGGTCCTACGAGCAGTACTTC.

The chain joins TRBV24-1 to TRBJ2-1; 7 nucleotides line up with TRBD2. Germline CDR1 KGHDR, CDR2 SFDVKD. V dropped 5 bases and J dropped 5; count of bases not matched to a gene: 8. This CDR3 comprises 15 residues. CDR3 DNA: TGTGCCACCAGTGTAGTGGGCGGGAGACACAATGAGCAGTTCTTC. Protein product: CATSVVGGRHNEQFF.

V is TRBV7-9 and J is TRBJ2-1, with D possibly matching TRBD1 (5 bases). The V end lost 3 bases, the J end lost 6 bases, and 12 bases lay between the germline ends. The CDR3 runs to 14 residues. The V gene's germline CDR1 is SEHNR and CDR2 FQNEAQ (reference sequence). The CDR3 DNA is TGTGCCAGCAGCTTCCCTATACAGGTCAATGAGCAGTTCTTC. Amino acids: CASSFPIQVNEQFF.

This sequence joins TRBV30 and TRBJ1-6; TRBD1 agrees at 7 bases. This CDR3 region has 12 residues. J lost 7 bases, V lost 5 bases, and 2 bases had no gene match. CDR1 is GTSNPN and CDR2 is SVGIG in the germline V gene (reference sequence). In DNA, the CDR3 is TGTGCCTGGGGACAGGTCAATTCACCCCTCCACTTT. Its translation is CAWGQVNSPLHF.

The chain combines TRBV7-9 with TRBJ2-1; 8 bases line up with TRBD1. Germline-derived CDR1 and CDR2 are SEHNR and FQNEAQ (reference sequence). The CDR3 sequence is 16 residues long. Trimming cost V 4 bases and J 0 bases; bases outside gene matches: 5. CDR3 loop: CASSSADRASYNEQFF. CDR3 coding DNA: TGTGCCAGCAGCTCGGCGGACAGGGCCTCCTACAATGAGCAGTTCTTC. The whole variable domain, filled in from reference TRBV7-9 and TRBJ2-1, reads DTGVSQNPRHKITKRGQNVTFRCDPISEHNRLYWYRQTLGQGPEFLTYFQNEAQLEKSRLLSDRFSAERPKGSFSTLEIQRTEQGDSAMYLCASSSADRASYNEQFFGPGTRLTVL.

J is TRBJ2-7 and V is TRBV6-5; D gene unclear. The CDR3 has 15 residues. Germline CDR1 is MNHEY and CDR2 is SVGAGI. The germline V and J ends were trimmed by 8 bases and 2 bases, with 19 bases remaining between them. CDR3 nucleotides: TGTGCCAGCCATACAGCATCAACAAATACCTACGAGCAGTACTTC. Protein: CASHTASTNTYEQYF.